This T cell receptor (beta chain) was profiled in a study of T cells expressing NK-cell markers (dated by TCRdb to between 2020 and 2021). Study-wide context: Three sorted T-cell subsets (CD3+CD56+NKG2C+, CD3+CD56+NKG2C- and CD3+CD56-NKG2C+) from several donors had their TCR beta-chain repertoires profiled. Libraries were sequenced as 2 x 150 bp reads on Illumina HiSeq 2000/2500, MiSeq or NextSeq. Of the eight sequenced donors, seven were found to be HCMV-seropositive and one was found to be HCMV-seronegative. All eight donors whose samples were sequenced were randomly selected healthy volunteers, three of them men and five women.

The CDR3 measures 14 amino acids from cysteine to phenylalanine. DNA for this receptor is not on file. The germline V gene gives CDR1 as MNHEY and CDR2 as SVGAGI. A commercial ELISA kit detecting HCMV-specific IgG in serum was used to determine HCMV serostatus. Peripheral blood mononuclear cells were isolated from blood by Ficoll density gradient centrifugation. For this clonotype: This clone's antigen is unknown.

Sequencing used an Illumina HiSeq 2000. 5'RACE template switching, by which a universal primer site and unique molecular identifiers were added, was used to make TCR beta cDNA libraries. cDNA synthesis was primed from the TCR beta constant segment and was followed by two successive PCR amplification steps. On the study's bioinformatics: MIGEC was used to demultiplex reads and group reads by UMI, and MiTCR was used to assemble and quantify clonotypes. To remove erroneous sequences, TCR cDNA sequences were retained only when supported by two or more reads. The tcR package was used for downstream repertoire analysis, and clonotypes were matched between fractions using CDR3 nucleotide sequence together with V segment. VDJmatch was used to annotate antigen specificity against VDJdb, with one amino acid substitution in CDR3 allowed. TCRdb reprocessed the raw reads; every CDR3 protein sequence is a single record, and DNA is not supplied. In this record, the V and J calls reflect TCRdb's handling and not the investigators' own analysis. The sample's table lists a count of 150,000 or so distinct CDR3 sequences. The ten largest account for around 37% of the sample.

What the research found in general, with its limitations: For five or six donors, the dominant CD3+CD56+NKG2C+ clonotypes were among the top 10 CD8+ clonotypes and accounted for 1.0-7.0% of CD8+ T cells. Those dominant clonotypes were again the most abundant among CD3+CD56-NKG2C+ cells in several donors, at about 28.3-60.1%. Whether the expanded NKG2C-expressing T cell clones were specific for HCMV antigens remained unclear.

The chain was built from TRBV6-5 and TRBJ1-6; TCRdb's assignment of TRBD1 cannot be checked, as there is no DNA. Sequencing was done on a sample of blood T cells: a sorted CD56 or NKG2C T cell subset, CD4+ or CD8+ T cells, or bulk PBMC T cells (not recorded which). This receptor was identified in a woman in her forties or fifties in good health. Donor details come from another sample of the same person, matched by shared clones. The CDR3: CASSIQGSGSPLHF.